This TCR beta chain was observed in a study of shared clonotypes between healthy human individuals. Donors, healthy HIV-negative adults, lacked recent acute infections or vaccinations. As to this clone: Its antigen remains unknown.

Assay used: immunoSEQ multiplex PCR; TCRdb lists only in-frame clones, some missing. The sample has about 2.3 million clones, just under 95% seen once. Study observations and caveats: Clonotypes shared by all four sorted-subset donors had higher generation probabilities than non-shared clonotypes. Several donors shared approximately 5% of their naive CD4 clonotypes.

Deletions cut 4 bases from V and 7 bases from J, with 14 bases between. Germline assignment: CDR1 MGHRA and CDR2 YSYEKL. The CDR3 extends over 14 amino acids. This rearrangement joins TRBV4-1 to TRBJ1-3; no clear D. Source material: naive CD4+ T cells from PBMCs. Subset in this sample: CD45RA+ positively selected. This TCR was sampled from a man between 18 and 35 years old in good health. Some clones in this sample may be carry-over from other donors' samples. The CDR3 loop is CASSPTPLANTIYF. The CDR3 region has the DNA TGCGCCAGCAGCCCGACTCCCCTGGCGAACACCATATATTTT.